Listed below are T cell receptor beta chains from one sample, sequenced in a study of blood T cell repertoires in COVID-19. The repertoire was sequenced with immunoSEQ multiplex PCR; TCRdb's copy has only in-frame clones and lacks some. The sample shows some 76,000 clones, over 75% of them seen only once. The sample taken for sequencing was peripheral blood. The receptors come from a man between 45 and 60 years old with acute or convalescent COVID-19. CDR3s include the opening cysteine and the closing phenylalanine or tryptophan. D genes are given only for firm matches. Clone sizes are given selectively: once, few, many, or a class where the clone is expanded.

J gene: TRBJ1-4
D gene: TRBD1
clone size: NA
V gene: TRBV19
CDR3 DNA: TGTGCCAGTAGTATACAAGGCCCCTCCGGGACAGGGGGTCGTAATGAAAAACTGTTTTTT
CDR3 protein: CASSIQGPSGTGGRNEKLFF

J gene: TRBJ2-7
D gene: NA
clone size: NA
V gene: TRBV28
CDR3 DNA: TGTGCCAGCAGTCTTTTCTTCTACGAGCAGTACTTC
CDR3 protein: CASSLFFYEQYF

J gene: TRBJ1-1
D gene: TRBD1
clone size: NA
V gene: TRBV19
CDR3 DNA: TGTGCCACCGAAAAGACAGGGATGAACACTGAAGCTTTCTTT
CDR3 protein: CATEKTGMNTEAFF

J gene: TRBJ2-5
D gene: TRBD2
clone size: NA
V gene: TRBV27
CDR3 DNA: TGTGCCAGCAGTGCTTTACTAGCGGGAGCGGGAGAGACCCAGTACTTC
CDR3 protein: CASSALLAGAGETQYF

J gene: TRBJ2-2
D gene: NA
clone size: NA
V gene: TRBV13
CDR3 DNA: TGTGCCAGCAGCCCGAGGGCCTACACCGGGGAGCTGTTTTTT
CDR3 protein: CASSPRAYTGELFF

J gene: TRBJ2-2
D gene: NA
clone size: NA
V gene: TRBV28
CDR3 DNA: TGTGCCAGCAGTACACCTACCGGGGAGCTGTTTTTT
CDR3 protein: CASSTPTGELFF

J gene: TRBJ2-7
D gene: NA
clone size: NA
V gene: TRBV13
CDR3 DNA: TGTGCCAGCAGCGACCAGGGAACCGAGCAGTACTTC
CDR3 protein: CASSDQGTEQYF

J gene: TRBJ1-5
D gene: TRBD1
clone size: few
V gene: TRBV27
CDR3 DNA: TGTGCCAGCAGTTTGGGACAGGGCAATCAGCCCCAGCATTTT
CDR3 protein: CASSLGQGNQPQHF

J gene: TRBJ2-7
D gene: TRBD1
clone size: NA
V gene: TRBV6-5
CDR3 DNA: TGTGCCAGCAGCACCGGGACAGGGAACTACGAGCAGTACTTC
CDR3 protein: CASSTGTGNYEQYF

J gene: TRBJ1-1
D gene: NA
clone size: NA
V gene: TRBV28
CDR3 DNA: TGTGCCAGCAGATACACAGCGAACACTGAAGCTTTCTTT
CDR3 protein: CASRYTANTEAFF

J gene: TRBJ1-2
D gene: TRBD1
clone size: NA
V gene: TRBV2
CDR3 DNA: TGTGCCAGCAGTGAGGGACAGTTCTATGGCTACACCTTC
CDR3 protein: CASSEGQFYGYTF

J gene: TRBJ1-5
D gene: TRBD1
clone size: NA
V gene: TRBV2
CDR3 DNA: TGTGCCAGCAGTGAAGTCCCGGGACAGGGAGGTCAGCCCCAGCATTTT
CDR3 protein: CASSEVPGQGGQPQHF

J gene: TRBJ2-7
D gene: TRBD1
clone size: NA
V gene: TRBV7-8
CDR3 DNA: TGTGCCAGCAGCCCCACCGACAGGGACGAGCAGTACTTC
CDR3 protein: CASSPTDRDEQYF

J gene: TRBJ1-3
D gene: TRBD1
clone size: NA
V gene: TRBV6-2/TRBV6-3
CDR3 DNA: TGTGCCAGCAGTAGGGACAGCGGCTCTGGAAACACCATATATTTT
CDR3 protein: CASSRDSGSGNTIYF

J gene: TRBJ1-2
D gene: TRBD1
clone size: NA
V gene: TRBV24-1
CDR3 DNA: TGTGCCACCAGTGATCGAGGGGGCGGCTATGGCTACACCTTC
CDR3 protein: CATSDRGGGYGYTF

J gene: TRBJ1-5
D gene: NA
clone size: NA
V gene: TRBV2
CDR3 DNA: TGTGCCAGCAGGGGGACTAATCAGCCCCAGCATTTT
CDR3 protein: CASRGTNQPQHF

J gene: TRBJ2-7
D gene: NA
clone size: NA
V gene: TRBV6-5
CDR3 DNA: TGTGCCACCAAGGAAACAGGGACCTTGTACGAGCAGTACTTC
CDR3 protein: CATKETGTLYEQYF

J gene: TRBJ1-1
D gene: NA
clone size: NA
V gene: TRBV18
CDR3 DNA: TGTGCCAGCCTGAACAGGGACACTGAAGCTTTCTTT
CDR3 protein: CASLNRDTEAFF

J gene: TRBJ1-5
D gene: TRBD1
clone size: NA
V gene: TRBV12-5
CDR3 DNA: TGTGCTAGTGGTTTGATGGACAGGGACAATCAGCCCCAGCATTTT
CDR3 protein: CASGLMDRDNQPQHF

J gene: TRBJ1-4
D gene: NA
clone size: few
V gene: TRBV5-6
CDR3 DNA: TGTGCCAGCAGCTTGGGCGGCCTTGATGGAAAACTGTTTTTT
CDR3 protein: CASSLGGLDGKLFF

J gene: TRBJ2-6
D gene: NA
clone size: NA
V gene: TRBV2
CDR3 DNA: TGTGCCAGCAAACGGTCAGGGGTTTCCTCTGGGGCCAACGTCCTGACTTTC
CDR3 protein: CASKRSGVSSGANVLTF

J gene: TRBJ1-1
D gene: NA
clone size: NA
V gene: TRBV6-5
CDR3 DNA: TGTGCCAGCAGTCCGACAGGACTGAACACTGAAGCTTTCTTT
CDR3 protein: CASSPTGLNTEAFF

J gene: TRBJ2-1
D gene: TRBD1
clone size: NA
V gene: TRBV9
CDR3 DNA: TGTGCCAGCAGCGGAGGGGTTTCCAGGGGGCTGAATGAGCAGTTCTTC
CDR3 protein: CASSGGVSRGLNEQFF

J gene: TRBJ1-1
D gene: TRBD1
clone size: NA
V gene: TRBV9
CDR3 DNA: TGTGCCAGCAGCGAGCGAGCAGGGGGCGTCGCGAACACTGAAGCTTTCTTT
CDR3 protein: CASSERAGGVANTEAFF

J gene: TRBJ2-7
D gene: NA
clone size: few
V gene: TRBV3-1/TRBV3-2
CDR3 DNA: TGTGCCAGCTCTAGGGCAGGGTTATTCTACGAGCAGTACTTC
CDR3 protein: CASSRAGLFYEQYF

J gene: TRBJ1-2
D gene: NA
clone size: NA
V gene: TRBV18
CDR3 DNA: TGTGCCAGCTCTGGCGGGGGTTATGGCTACACCTTC
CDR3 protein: CASSGGGYGYTF

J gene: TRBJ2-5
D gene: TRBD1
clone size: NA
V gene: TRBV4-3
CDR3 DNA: TGCGCCAGCAGCCCTACGACAGGGGGACACCAAGAGACCCAGTACTTC
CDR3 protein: CASSPTTGGHQETQYF

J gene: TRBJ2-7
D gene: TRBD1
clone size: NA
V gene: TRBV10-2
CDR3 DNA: TGCGCCAGCAGCTACTGGGACAGGACGCCCTCCTACGAGCAGTACTTC
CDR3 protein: CASSYWDRTPSYEQYF

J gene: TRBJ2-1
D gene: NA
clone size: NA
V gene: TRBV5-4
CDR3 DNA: TGTGCCAGCAGCTTGGAGGTTCGCAGGGGTGAGCAGTTCTTC
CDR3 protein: CASSLEVRRGEQFF

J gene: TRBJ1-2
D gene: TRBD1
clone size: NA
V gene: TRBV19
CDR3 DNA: TGTGCCAGCCGCCCGGGACAGGGGTGGTATGGCTACACCTTC
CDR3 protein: CASRPGQGWYGYTF

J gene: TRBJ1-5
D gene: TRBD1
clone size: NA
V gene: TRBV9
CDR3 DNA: TGTGCCAGCAGCAAAGGACAGGGTGTACAGCCCCAGCATTTT
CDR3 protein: CASSKGQGVQPQHF

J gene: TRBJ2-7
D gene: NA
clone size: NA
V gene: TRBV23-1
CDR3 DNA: TGCGCCAGCAGTCAATCCCGCTACGAGCAGTACTTC
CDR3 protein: CASSQSRYEQYF

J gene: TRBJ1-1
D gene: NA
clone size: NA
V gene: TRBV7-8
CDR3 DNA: TGTGCCAGCAGCCCGGGCACTGAAGCTTTCTTT
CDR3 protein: CASSPGTEAFF

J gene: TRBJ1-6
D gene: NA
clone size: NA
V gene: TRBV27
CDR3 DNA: TGTGCCAGCAGTTCTTCTCCTGATAGATATAATTCACCCCTCCACTTT
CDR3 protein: CASSSSPDRYNSPLHF

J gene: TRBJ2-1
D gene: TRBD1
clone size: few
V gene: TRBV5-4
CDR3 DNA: TGTGCCAGCAGTCTCGGACAGGGGATTGGCAATGAGCAGTTCTTC
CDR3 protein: CASSLGQGIGNEQFF

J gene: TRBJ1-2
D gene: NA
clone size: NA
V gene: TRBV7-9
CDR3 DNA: TGTGCCAGCAGCTTAGGCGACATCACGGCCTATGGCTACACCTTC
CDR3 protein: CASSLGDITAYGYTF

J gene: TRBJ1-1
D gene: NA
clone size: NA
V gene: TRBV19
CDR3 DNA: TGTGCCAGTAGTATTCCCCCCGGACGGGGGAACACTGAAGCTTTCTTT
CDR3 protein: CASSIPPGRGNTEAFF

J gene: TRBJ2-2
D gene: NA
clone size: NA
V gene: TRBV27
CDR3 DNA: TGTGCCAGCAGTCCCACAGGGTTTAAGGACACCGGGGAGCTGTTTTTT
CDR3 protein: CASSPTGFKDTGELFF

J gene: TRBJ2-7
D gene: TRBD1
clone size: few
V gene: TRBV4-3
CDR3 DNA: TGCGCCAGCAGCCCAACAGGGGCAGGGCACTACGAGCAGTACTTC
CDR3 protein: CASSPTGAGHYEQYF

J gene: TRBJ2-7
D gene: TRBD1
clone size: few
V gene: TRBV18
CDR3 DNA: TGTGCCAGCTCATCGCGAACAGGGGGGTACGAGCAGTACTTC
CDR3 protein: CASSSRTGGYEQYF

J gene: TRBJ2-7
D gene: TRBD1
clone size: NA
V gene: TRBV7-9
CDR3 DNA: TGTGCCAGCAGCTTAGGTGCCGGGACAGGGAACTACGAGCAGTACTTC
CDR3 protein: CASSLGAGTGNYEQYF

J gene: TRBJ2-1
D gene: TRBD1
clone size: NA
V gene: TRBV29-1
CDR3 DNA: TGCAGCGTTAACAGGGGGAATGAGCAGTTCTTC
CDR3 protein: CSVNRGNEQFF

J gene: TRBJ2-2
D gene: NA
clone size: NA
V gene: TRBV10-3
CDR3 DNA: TGTGCCAACGGGGAGAACACCGGGGAGCTGTTTTTT
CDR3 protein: CANGENTGELFF

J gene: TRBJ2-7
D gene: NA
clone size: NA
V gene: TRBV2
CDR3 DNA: TGTGCCAGCAGTGAAGACAACTACGAGCAGTACTTC
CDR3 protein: CASSEDNYEQYF

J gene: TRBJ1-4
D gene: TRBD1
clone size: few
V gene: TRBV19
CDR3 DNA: TGTGCCAGTAGTCTGAGGACAGGCTCGGAAAAACTGTTTTTT
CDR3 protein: CASSLRTGSEKLFF

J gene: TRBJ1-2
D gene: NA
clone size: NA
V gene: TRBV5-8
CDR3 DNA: TGTGCCAGCAGCTTGGAACGGAGGGGTAACTATGGCTACACCTTC
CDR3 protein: CASSLERRGNYGYTF

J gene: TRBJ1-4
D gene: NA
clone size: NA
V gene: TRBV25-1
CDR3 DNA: TGTGCCAGCAGTGAATATACAAGTGGGCCCGAAAAACTGTTTTTT
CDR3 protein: CASSEYTSGPEKLFF

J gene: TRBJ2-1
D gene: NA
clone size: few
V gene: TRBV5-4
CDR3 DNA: TGTGCCAGCAGCTTGAGGATGAGGACTACGCCCTTTAATGAGCAGTTCTTC
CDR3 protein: CASSLRMRTTPFNEQFF

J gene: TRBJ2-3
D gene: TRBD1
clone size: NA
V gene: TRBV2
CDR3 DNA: TGTGCCAGCAGTGAAATGGGGACAGGGGGCACAGATACGCAGTATTTT
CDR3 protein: CASSEMGTGGTDTQYF

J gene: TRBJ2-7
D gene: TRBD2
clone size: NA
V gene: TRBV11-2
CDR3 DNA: TGTGCCAGCAGCTTAGGTGGGGTAGCGGGAGCCGGCGAGCAGTACTTC
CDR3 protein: CASSLGGVAGAGEQYF

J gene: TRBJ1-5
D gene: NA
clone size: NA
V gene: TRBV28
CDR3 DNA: TGTGCCAGCCTGCCGGGAGGGTTTCAGCCCCAGCATTTT
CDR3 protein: CASLPGGFQPQHF

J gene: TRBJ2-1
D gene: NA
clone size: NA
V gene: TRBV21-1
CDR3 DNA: TGTGCCAGCAGCAAAGTATTCGGGACAGAATTAAAGCAGTTCTTC
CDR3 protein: CASSKVFGTELKQFF

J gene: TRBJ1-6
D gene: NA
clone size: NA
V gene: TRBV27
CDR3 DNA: TGTGCCAGCAGTGTAGAGCAGGTAGAGGGTTCACCCCTCCACTTT
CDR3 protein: CASSVEQVEGSPLHF

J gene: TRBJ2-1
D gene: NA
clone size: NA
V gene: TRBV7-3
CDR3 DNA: TGTGCCAGCAGCTTAGCGGGTAAGGTCTCGGGGAATGAGCAGTTCTTC
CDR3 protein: CASSLAGKVSGNEQFF

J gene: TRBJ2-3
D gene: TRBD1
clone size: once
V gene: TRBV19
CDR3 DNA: TGTGCCAGTAGTATAGATCCCCCTGCACAGGGGGCGAGAGATACGCAGTATTTT
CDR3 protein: CASSIDPPAQGARDTQYF

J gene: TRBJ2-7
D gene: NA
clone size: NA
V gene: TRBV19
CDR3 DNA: TGTGCCACGGCACCGGGACTGAACTACGAGCAGTACTTC
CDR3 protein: CATAPGLNYEQYF

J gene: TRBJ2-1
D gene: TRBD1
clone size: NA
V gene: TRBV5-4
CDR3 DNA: TGTGCCAGCAGCGGCTCCGGGACAGGCCATTCCCTGCGTACAATGAGGCAGTTCTTC
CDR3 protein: CASSGSGTGHSLRTMRQFF